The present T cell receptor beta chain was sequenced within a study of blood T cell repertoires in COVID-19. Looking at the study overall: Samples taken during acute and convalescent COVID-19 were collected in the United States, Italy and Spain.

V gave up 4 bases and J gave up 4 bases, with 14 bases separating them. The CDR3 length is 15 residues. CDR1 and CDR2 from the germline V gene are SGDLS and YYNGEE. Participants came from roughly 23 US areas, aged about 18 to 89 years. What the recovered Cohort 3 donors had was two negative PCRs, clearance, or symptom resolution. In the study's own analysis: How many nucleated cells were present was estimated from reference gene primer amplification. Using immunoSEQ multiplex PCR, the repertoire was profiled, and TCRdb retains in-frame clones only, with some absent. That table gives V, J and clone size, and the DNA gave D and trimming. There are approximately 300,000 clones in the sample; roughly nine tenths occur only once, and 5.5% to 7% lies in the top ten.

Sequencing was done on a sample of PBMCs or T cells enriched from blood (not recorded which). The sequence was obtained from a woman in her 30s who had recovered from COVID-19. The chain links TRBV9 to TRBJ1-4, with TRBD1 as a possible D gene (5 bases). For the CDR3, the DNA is TGTGCCAGCAGCCTCGGGGCGGGGATTAATGAAAAACTGTTTTTT. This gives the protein CASSLGAGINEKLFF.